Below are 10 T cell receptor beta chains sequenced from a single sample in a study of blood T cells in healthy people across ages. Next came a second PCR, run for roughly 7 to 12 cycles, which used a sample-barcoded 5' primer along with a J-beta primer mix. TCRdb itself ran the 5' RACE reads through MiXCR, one entry per CDR3 protein. The table records around 2 million distinct CDR3 sequences, roughly two fifths of them present only once. Source material: blood. These receptors were obtained from a human donor in good health.

This clonotype appeared a few times. The chain is built from TRBV9 and TRBJ2-3; no clear D gene. V shed 3 bases and J shed 6 bases, with 8 bases lying between them. This CDR3 region has 12 residues. The V gene's germline CDR1 is SGDLS and CDR2 YYNGEE. CDR3 coding DNA: TGTGCCAGCAGCGCGTATCGTGATACGCAGTATTTT. Protein product: CASSAYRDTQYF.

The chain is built from TRBV12-3 or TRBV12-4 and TRBJ1-2; D remains ambiguous. Trimming removed 6 bases at V and 4 bases at J, with 12 bases between. The CDR3 runs to 13 residues. The CDR3 loop is CASSPDEGYGYTF. The DNA of the CDR3 is TGTGCCAGCAGCCCGGACGAGGGCTATGGCTACACCTTC.

The sample holds many counts of this clonotype. The chain employs TRBV29-1 and TRBJ2-3, with D perhaps TRBD2 (6 bases). Trimming stripped 6 bases from V and 5 bases from J, with 18 bases between. CDR1 SQVTM and CDR2 ANQGSEA come from the germline V gene. The CDR3 spans 14 residues. The chain's CDR3 is CSVTRWPGEDTQYF. DNA for the CDR3: TGCAGCGTGACACGATGGCCGGGGGAAGATACGCAGTATTTT.

On this clonotype itself: At one of its ends the junction is not consistent with the germline gene, which may arise from a read error. The chain uses TRBV29-1 and TRBJ1-2; TRBD1 matches 8 bases. Germline-derived CDR1 and CDR2 are SQVTM and ANQGSEA. The CDR3 consists of 12 residues. The CDR3 sequence: CSAGQGDYDYTF. The CDR3 coding sequence is TGCAGCGCCGGACAGGGTGACTATGACTACACCTTC.

The table lists this clonotype with a few counts. The rearrangement links TRBV6-2 or TRBV6-3 to TRBJ2-1; D unclear. The CDR3 contains 15 residues. Trimming stripped 3 bases from V and 0 bases from J, with 9 bases between. CDR1 is MNHEY and CDR2 is SVGEGT in the germline V gene. DNA of the CDR3: TGTGCCAGCAGTTATGGGCAGAACTCCTACAATGAGCAGTTCTTC. It translates to CASSYGQNSYNEQFF.

Only a few counts were recorded for this clonotype. The chain is built from TRBV20-1 and TRBJ2-5, with D perhaps matching TRBD2 (5 bases). The germline V and J ends were trimmed by 5 bases and 3 bases, with 19 bases remaining between them. The germline CDR1 and CDR2 sequences are DFQATT and SNEGSKA (reference sequence). The CDR3 consists of 15 residues. The CDR3 DNA sequence: TGCAGTGCTTCCCTAATCGGACTTCGGGAAGAGACCCAGTACTTC. Its protein product is CSASLIGLREETQYF.

The CDR3 loop reads CASSQVSGLSNEKLFF. CDR3 sequence (DNA): TGTGCCAGCAGCCAAGTAAGCGGCTTGAGTAATGAAAAACTGTTTTTT. V usage is TRBV4-2 and J usage is TRBJ1-4, with no clear D. Germline V CDR1 and CDR2: LGHNA, YNFKEQ. V was cut by 1 base and J by 4 bases, with 13 bases left in between. The CDR3 runs to 16 residues.

The chain couples TRBV4-1 to TRBJ2-3; possible D gene TRBD2, 5 bases. The CDR3 runs to 15 residues. V lost 3 bases, J lost 0 bases, and 10 bases lay in between. Germline CDR1 MGHRA, CDR2 YSYEKL. The CDR3 loop is CASSQRPGSTDTQYF. CDR3 DNA sequence: TGCGCCAGCAGCCAGCGACCGGGGAGCACAGATACGCAGTATTTT.

This clonotype was detected only a few times. The chain combines TRBV12-3 or TRBV12-4 with TRBJ1-2; no reliable D call. V lost 1 base to trimming and J lost 7 bases, with 13 bases between them. The CDR3 contains 14 residues. The CDR3 DNA reads as TGTGCCAGCAGTTTAGGAAAGTGGGGAAGTGGCTACACCTTC. Its translation is CASSLGKWGSGYTF.

This clonotype was picked up a small number of times. This chain uses TRBV2 with TRBJ2-7; D is tentatively TRBD1 or TRBD2 (6 bases each). Trimming removed 5 bases from V and 6 bases from J, with 20 bases in between. CDR1 is SNHLY and CDR2 is FYNNEI in the germline V gene. This CDR3 region has 15 residues. The DNA for the CDR3 is TGTGCCAGCAGTCCCTCCTGGGGGGCCGGGGGCGAGCAGTACTTC. Its translation is CASSPSWGAGGEQYF.